There are a few counts of the clone carrying this T cell receptor (beta chain). V was clipped by 0 bases and J by 3 bases, with 9 bases between them. Germline V gene data show CDR1 as LGHNA and CDR2 as YSLEER. CDR3 length: 15 residues. This entry comes from a study of T cells after yellow fever vaccination. TCRdb re-called the 5' RACE reads with MiXCR, one entry per CDR3 protein. The sample has hundreds of thousands of distinct CDR3 sequences, less than 15% seen once; the top ten hold roughly an eighth. The sequencing here drew on PBMCs, taken on the day of the yellow fever booster vaccination. The receptor's source is a man aged 30 to 39 who received the YFV17D yellow fever vaccine. The chain joins TRBV4-3 to TRBJ2-1; a possible D gene is TRBD2 (5 bases). The CDR3 bases are TGCGCCAGCAGCCAAGACCCAGGACTCTACAATGAGCAGTTCTTC. Its translation: CASSQDPGLYNEQFF.